A selection of T cell receptor beta chains follows, all from one sample in a study of neoadjuvant anti-PD-1 for oral cavity cancer. Data came from immunoSEQ multiplex PCR; TCRdb stores just in-frame clones and leaves some out. The data show about 15,000 clones, around 70% seen once. Material: PBMCs, obtained before nivolumab (anti-PD-1) treatment. These receptors were taken from a person aged 35 to 85 with oral cavity squamous cell carcinoma. CDR3s include the opening cysteine and the closing phenylalanine or tryptophan. Each record gives: V gene, J gene, D gene, clone size, CDR3 protein, CDR3 DNA. The D gene is left open where the match is weak. Rows may omit the clone size; those that give it use once, few, many or a size class.

TRBV5-1	TRBJ1-1	NA	NA	CASSSTQGNTEAFF	TGCGCCAGCAGCAGTACACAGGGGAACACTGAAGCTTTCTTT
TRBV2	TRBJ1-4	NA	NA	CASFGFRTNEKLFF	TGTGCCAGCTTTGGCTTTAGGACTAATGAAAAACTGTTTTTT
TRBV27	TRBJ2-7	NA	once	CASSLHGESYEQYF	TGTGCCAGCAGTTTACACGGGGAGTCCTACGAGCAGTACTTC
TRBV19	TRBJ2-6	NA	NA	CASSRSLRANVLTF	TGTGCCAGTTCCAGATCCCTGCGGGCCAACGTCCTGACTTTC
TRBV25-1	TRBJ1-2	NA	few	CASTGNPGEDGYTF	TGTGCCAGCACCGGAAACCCAGGGGAAGATGGCTACACCTTC
TRBV9	TRBJ2-3	NA	NA	CASSVGGGRSTDTQYF	TGTGCCAGCAGCGTAGGGGGGGGCCGAAGCACAGATACGCAGTATTTT
TRBV19	TRBJ1-2	NA	few	CASSIGWSDYGYTF	TGTGCCAGTAGTATAGGGTGGAGTGACTATGGCTACACCTTC
TRBV11-1	TRBJ2-1	NA	NA	CASSLISRASSYNEQFF	TGTGCCAGCAGCTTAATCTCCCGGGCGAGCTCCTACAATGAGCAGTTCTTC
TRBV19	TRBJ2-1	NA	NA	CASSMGGLSGEQFF	TGTGCCAGTAGTATGGGAGGATTATCGGGGGAGCAGTTCTTC
TRBV6-1	TRBJ2-7	NA	few	CASSEAGEVSGEQYF	TGTGCCAGCAGTGAAGCGGGTGAAGTTAGCGGCGAGCAGTACTTC
TRBV7-2	TRBJ2-3	NA	NA	CASSQHRAGSSPDTQYF	TGTGCCAGCAGCCAACACCGGGCAGGAAGCAGTCCAGATACGCAGTATTTT
TRBV14	TRBJ2-1	NA	once	CASSWWDGNEQFF	TGTGCCAGCTCGTGGTGGGACGGCAATGAGCAGTTCTTC
TRBV5-6	TRBJ2-3	NA	NA	CASSLGRSTDTQYF	TGTGCCAGCAGCTTGGGCAGAAGCACAGATACGCAGTATTTT